The 18 T cell receptor beta chains below all came from one sample that was sequenced in a study of tumor and adjacent non-tumor tissue in lung cancer (dated by TCRdb to about 2018). Bulk unsorted tissue served as the source for RNA extraction, and RNA quality was assessed using a NanoDrop ND-1000 and an Agilent 2100. The library was made by multiplex PCR. These reads were obtained on an Illumina HiSeq 2500. TCRbeta libraries were built by three rounds of nested PCR using primers (Table S4), following protocols modified from ARM-PCR. TCRdb handled the public reads itself, with Q25 trimming in fastp and clone calling in MiXCR, and kept productive beta chains. Rows with one shared CDR3 protein collapse into an entry with the most common genes and DNA. In all, the sample holds 100,000 to 120,000 distinct CDR3 sequences, and about 80% of those were seen once. The top ten clonotypes cover 22% of the sample.

The sample was lung tumor tissue. The receptors stem from a man in his sixties or seventies with non-small cell lung cancer.

Remarks on this clonotype: An end of the junction differs from the germline gene, which may be a read error. The rearrangement links TRBV4-2 to TRBJ2-7; a weak D match, TRBD1 (6 bases). Germline V gene lookup returns CDR1 LGHNA and CDR2 YNFKEQ. The CDR3 runs 15 residues. DNA of the CDR3: TGTGTCAGCAGCTTAGAGGACAGAAGAAACTACGAGCAGCACTTC. This encodes CVSSLEDRRNYEQHF.

The rearrangement links TRBV29-1 to TRBJ2-1; TRBD2 might be the D (6 bases). CDR1 SQVTM and CDR2 ANQGSEA come from the germline V gene. The V end was cut by 6 bases, the J end by 5 bases, with 20 bases between. The CDR3 spans 15 residues. DNA for the CDR3: TGCAGCGTCCGCGTTAGGACGGGAGTTGACAATGAGCAGTTCTTC. It specifies CSVRVRTGVDNEQFF.

Remarks on this clonotype: Its ends do not fully match the called genes, so a read error is possible. The V and J genes are TRBV6-5 and TRBJ2-2; 14 nucleotides line up with TRBD2. There are 18 residues in the CDR3. CDR1 MNHEY and CDR2 SVGAGI come from the germline V gene. The CDR3 coding sequence is TGTGCCGGCAGTTACTCAGGACTAGCGGGAGGATACACCGGGGAGCTGTTTTTT. Protein sequence: CAGSYSGLAGGYTGELFF.

Turning to this clonotype: This likely comes from a read error, as the CDR3 has no conserved phenylalanine or tryptophan at its end. The chain couples TRBV29-1 to TRBJ2-6; D not certain. The CDR3 spans 12 residues. Trimming took 7 bases from V and 9 from J, leaving 13 bases between them. The germline V gene has CDR1 SQVTM and CDR2 ANQGSEA. The CDR3, as DNA: TGCAGCGCCCACTCTGTGGTCAACGTCCTGACTTCC. It yields the protein CSAHSVVNVLTS.

The rearrangement links TRBV12-3 or TRBV12-4 to TRBJ2-5, with TRBD1 matching 8 bases. This CDR3 is 13 amino acids long. The CDR3 region has the DNA TGTACCTGCAGACCCGGACAGGGCTCCACCCAGTACTTC. Translation: CTCRPGQGSTQYF.

Concerning this clonotype: Mismatch with germline at one junction end may stem from a read error. The chain employs TRBV6-2 or TRBV6-3 and TRBJ2-2; perhaps TRBD2 as D (6 bases). Germline V CDR1 and CDR2: MNHEY, SVGEGT. There are 15 residues in the CDR3. CDR3 sequence reads: CAIRETGVVSGEPFF. For the CDR3, the DNA is TGTGCCATCAGGGAGACGGGGGTTGTTTCCGGGGAGCCGTTCTTT.

This clonotype was seen many times. The chain employs TRBV28 and TRBJ2-1; D ambiguous. The CDR3 is 15 residues long. With 2 bases removed from V and 0 bases from J, the gap between germline ends came to 8 bases. Germline V gene sequence: CDR1 MDHEN, CDR2 SYDVKM. The CDR3 sequence: CASSLPLSSYNEQFF. For the CDR3, the DNA is TGTGCCAGCAGTTTACCTCTGAGCTCCTACAATGAGCAGTTCTTC.

As to this clonotype: Likely a read error: the CDR3 ends without its conserved phenylalanine or tryptophan. The chain couples TRBV11-2 to TRBJ2-2; D ambiguous. V was trimmed by 5 bases and J by 9 bases, leaving 16 bases between them. The CDR3 covers 14 residues. CDR1 is SGHAT, CDR2 FQNNGV, per germline. The CDR3 reads CASSLDSQSRELFC. CDR3 nucleotide sequence: TGTGCCAGCAGCCTGGATAGTCAGTCCAGGGAGCTGTTTTGT.

Remarks on this clonotype: One base away lies a much larger clone, so this may be a sequencing read error. The rearrangement joins TRBV5-1 to TRBJ2-1; TRBD1 agrees at 7 bases. This CDR3 has 13 amino acids. V was pared by 7 bases and J by 3 bases, with 4 bases of the junction left unmatched. Per germline, CDR1 SGHRS and CDR2 YFSETQ. CDR3 nucleotide sequence: TGCGCCAGCCAGGACAGGCTCTACAATGAGCAGTTCTTC. Translated: CASQDRLYNEQFF.

This clonotype was picked up one time. Its ends do not fully match the called genes, so a read error is possible. The CDR3: CANSDREYQETQYF. The CDR3 DNA is TGTGCCAACAGTGACCGGGAATATCAAGAGACCCAGTACTTC. The V gene is TRBV2, the J gene TRBJ2-5; TRBD2 might be the D (5 bases). The germline V gene encodes CDR1 SNHLY and CDR2 FYNNEI. CDR3 size: 14 residues.

A remark on this clonotype: Just one base apart from a much larger clone, this may be a read error. This chain uses TRBV6-5 with TRBJ1-1, with 9 bases matching TRBD1. The V gene end was trimmed by 5 bases and the J gene end by 4 bases; junction bases not matched to a gene: 17. The V gene's germline CDR1 is MNHEY and CDR2 SVGAGI. This CDR3 contains 18 residues. CDR3 sequence (DNA): TGTGCCAGCAGTATAACAACAGGGGGCCGCCAAGGTGGCACTGAAGCTTTCTTT. Amino acid sequence: CASSITTGGRQGGTEAFF.

The chain combines TRBV11-3 with TRBJ2-1, with TRBD2 as a possible D gene (7 bases). Trimming cost V 5 bases and J 7 bases, with 21 bases left between them. Germline loops: CDR1 SGHNT, CDR2 YENEEA. The CDR3 sequence is 16 residues long. In nucleotides, the CDR3 is TGTGCCAGCAGCCTCGAGGGGGGGCTGGGGAGAAATGAGCAGTTCTTC. It encodes CASSLEGGLGRNEQFF.

This clonotype was seen only a few times. A single base separates this from a much larger clone, so it may be a read error. The chain recombines TRBV11-2 with TRBJ2-5, with 9 positions matching TRBD2. The CDR3 length is 16 residues. Germline CDR1 is SGHAT and CDR2 is FQNNGV. With V trimmed by 1 base and J by 8 bases, 11 bases remained unmatched. The CDR3 region has the DNA TGTGCCAGCAGCTTAGTCGTGACTAGCGGACGGGGAACCCAGTACTTC. It encodes CASSLVVTSGRGTQYF.

This clonotype was counted at least ten times. V gene TRBV6-6 combines with J gene TRBJ1-1; 9 bases agree with TRBD1. Germline CDR1 reads MNHNY; CDR2 reads SVGAGI (reference sequence). The CDR3 consists of 15 residues. Trimming cost V 5 bases and J 1 base; bases outside gene matches: 5. Here the CDR3 reads CASSTPGQGNTEAFF. CDR3 sequence (DNA): TGTGCCAGCAGTACCCCGGGACAGGGGAACACTGAAGCTTTCTTT.

This clonotype was observed once. One junction end does not reproduce the germline sequence, and a read error may be involved. CDR3: CSVQGLLAYTYF. The CDR3 bases are TGCAGCGTACAAGGACTCCTGGCTTATACTTATTTC. The chain recombines TRBV29-1 with TRBJ2-5; a possible D gene is TRBD2 (5 bases). The CDR3 runs to 12 residues. Germline CDR1 is SQVTM and CDR2 is ANQGSEA. The full variable domain, completed using reference TRBV29-1 and TRBJ2-5, is SAVISQKPSRDICQRGTSLTIQCQVDSQVTMMFWYRQQPGQSLTLIATANQGSEATYESGFVIDKFPISRPNLTFSTLTVSNMSPEDSSIYLCSVQGLLAYTYFGPGTRLLVL.

V and J are TRBV29-1 and TRBJ2-7; a possible D gene is TRBD2 (6 bases). The CDR3 sequence is 12 residues long. Germline lookup yields CDR1 SQVTM and CDR2 ANQGSEA. CDR3 amino acids: CNVRGTNPEQYF. The CDR3, as DNA: TGCAACGTCCGGGGGACGAACCCCGAGCAGTACTTC.

Comment on this clonotype: Germline and junction disagree at one end, which may indicate a read error. The gene calls are TRBV25-1 and TRBJ1-4; D is ambiguous. Germline-derived CDR1 and CDR2 are MGHDK and SYGVNS. The CDR3 covers 15 residues. The CDR3 coding sequence is TGTGCCAGCAGTGAACTGCTTGCAGCTAATGTAAAACTGTTTTTT. Its protein product is CASSELLAANVKLFF.

This clonotype was detected once. A junction end diverges from the germline sequence, so it may reflect a read error. J is TRBJ2-1 and V is TRBV28; 8 nucleotides match TRBD2. CDR3 length: 14 amino acids. CDR1 is MDHEN and CDR2 is SYDVKM in the germline V gene. The CDR3 DNA is TGTGCCAGCGATTGTAGCGGGATTGACAATGAACAGCTCTTC. Translation gives CASDCSGIDNEQLF. The whole variable domain, filled in from reference TRBV28 and TRBJ2-1, reads DVKVTQSSRYLVKRTGEKVFLECVQDMDHENMFWYRQDPGLGLRLIYFSYDVKMKEKGDIPEGYSVSREKKERFSLILESASTNQTSMYLCASDCSGIDNEQLFGPGTRLTVL.